This paragraph reports one T cell receptor beta chain. What it binds is unknown. The same CDR3 can be traced to other DNA sequences in this sample. Despite likely unrecorded immune exposures, the donors were nominally healthy at the time of sampling. The record originates from a study of cytomegalovirus exposure and HLA in healthy donors. J gave up 4 bases and V 3 bases, and 4 bases lay outside the gene matches. There are 14 residues in the CDR3. Germline CDR1 KGHSH, CDR2 LQKENI. Points from the study as a whole: Whilst most TCR sequences proved rare, a subset of public TCRs occurred across many donors.

Both 60 Vbeta primers and 13 Jbeta primers went into the PCR. Original processing notes: In a later analysis, some 80 million unique TCR beta chains included roughly 11 million shared by two or more donors. Repertoires were generated with immunoSEQ multiplex PCR, while TCRdb's copy carries only in-frame clones and drops some. The V and J calls and clone size come from that table; D and trimming were worked out from the DNA. The sample shows approximately 160,000 clones, around 80% of them seen only once. The sequence came from a girl between 10 and 17 years old in good health and CMV-seropositive. The chain carries TRBV18 and TRBJ2-7; 9 bases match TRBD1. Sequencing was performed on PBMCs. The CDR3 DNA reads TGTGCCAGCTCACCGGGGACAGGGCATTACGAGCAGTACTTC. This sequence encodes CASSPGTGHYEQYF.